The 21 T cell receptor beta chains given below trace back to one sample, sequenced in a study of monozygotic twins with cystic fibrosis. Profiled with immunoSEQ multiplex PCR; TCRdb holds only in-frame clones, not every one. The repertoire consists of 13,000 to 15,000 clones, with around 83% occurring once and the leading ten covering about 1%. Input material: blood. These receptors all stem from a boy younger than 18 with cystic fibrosis.

The chain uses TRBV20-1 and TRBJ1-4, with no clear D. The CDR3 contains 11 residues. Deletions cut 6 bases from V and 8 bases from J, with 10 bases between. Per the germline V gene, CDR1 is DFQATT and CDR2 is SNEGSKA (reference sequence). The CDR3 DNA follows: TGCAGTGCGGGCGAAGGCGAAAAACTGTTTTTT. It yields the protein CSAGEGEKLFF.

In nucleotides, the CDR3 is TGTGCCAGCAGCGCCTCTGACAGGACATATGGCTACACCTTC. Protein: CASSASDRTYGYTF. The chain joins TRBV9 to TRBJ1-2; possible D gene TRBD1, 6 bases. The CDR3 is 14 residues long. CDR1 and CDR2 (germline): SGDLS, YYNGEE. V was cut by 3 bases and J by 5 bases, with 14 bases left in between.

This clone has only one observation. The chain employs TRBV19 and TRBJ2-7; 7 bases line up with TRBD1. Germline-derived CDR1 and CDR2 are LNHDA and SQIVND (reference sequence). Trimming at V came to 1 base and at J to 3 bases, leaving 6 bases not matched to a gene. CDR3 length: 15 amino acids. DNA of the CDR3: TGTGCCAGTAGTATAGCGACAGGGAGTTACTACGAGCAGTACTTC. Translation gives CASSIATGSYYEQYF.

This clone was recorded once. The CDR3 loop reads CASSPETVYPYGYTF. DNA of the CDR3: TGTGCCAGCAGCCCGGAGACAGTATATCCCTATGGCTACACCTTC. The chain carries TRBV7-9 and TRBJ1-2, with D tentatively TRBD1 (5 bases). Trimming pared 5 bases from V and 4 bases from J, leaving 17 bases between. The CDR3 is made up of 15 amino acids. The germline V gene encodes CDR1 SEHNR and CDR2 FQNEAQ (reference sequence).

The J gene is TRBJ1-2, the V gene TRBV29-1, with D possibly being TRBD1 (5 bases). Germline V gives CDR1 SQVTM, CDR2 ANQGSEA. This CDR3 spans 11 amino acids. V dropped 3 bases and J dropped 5 bases, with 7 bases sitting between them. The CDR3 nucleotides are TGCAGCGTTGAGCAGGGTTATGGCTACACCTTC. Protein sequence: CSVEQGYGYTF.

The rearrangement joins TRBV15 to TRBJ2-1; 10 bases fit TRBD2. Germline CDR1 is LNHNV and CDR2 is YYDKDF (reference sequence). There are 15 residues in the CDR3. The V gene end was trimmed by 0 bases and the J gene end by 8 bases; junction bases not matched to a gene: 4. The CDR3 DNA reads TGTGCCACCAGCAGAGAAGCTAGCGGGAGCCATGAGCAGTTCTTC. Translating it yields CATSREASGSHEQFF.

The chain joins TRBV10-3 to TRBJ2-3; weak D call: TRBD2 (5 bases). V lost 4 bases and J 2 bases, leaving 13 bases between the germline ends. The CDR3 spans 15 residues. CDR1 and CDR2 (germline): ENHRY, SYGVKD. In DNA, the CDR3 is TGTGCCATCAGTGGGAGGCTCGGAACCACAGATACGCAGTATTTT. Amino acid sequence: CAISGRLGTTDTQYF.

This chain joins TRBV10-1 and TRBJ2-3, with 9 bases that match TRBD1. Germline CDR1 and CDR2: WNHNN and SYGVQD (reference sequence). The CDR3 runs to 14 residues. The ends lost 6 bases at V and 4 bases at J; junction bases unmatched: 5. For the CDR3, the DNA is TGCGCCAGCAGCCGATACAGGGGGCCAGATACGCAGTATTTT. Translation gives CASSRYRGPDTQYF.

The gene calls are TRBV19 and TRBJ2-2; 7 bases fit TRBD1. Germline V gives CDR1 LNHDA, CDR2 SQIVND (reference sequence). The CDR3 totals 15 residues. Trimming cost V 3 bases and J 5 bases; bases outside gene matches: 6. CDR3 nucleotide sequence: TGTGCCAGTAGTATCAGGGGGTTGAGGACCGGGGAGCTGTTTTTT. Protein: CASSIRGLRTGELFF.

There are a few counts of this clone. The V and J genes are TRBV9 and TRBJ1-2; no reliable D call. The ends were cut back, 4 bases at V and 12 bases at J, with 10 bases in the middle. The CDR3 is 10 residues long. Germline loops: CDR1 SGDLS, CDR2 YYNGEE. CDR3 loop: CASSPQRHTF. The CDR3 DNA sequence: TGTGCCAGCAGCCCCCAGAGACACACCTTC.

This clone occurred a few times. CDR3 sequence (DNA): TGCGCCAGCAGCTCTTACACGCCCCCGGGGTACAATGAGCAGTTCTTC. As protein: CASSSYTPPGYNEQFF. This sequence joins TRBV5-1 and TRBJ2-1, with D possibly being TRBD2 (5 bases). V lost 3 bases and J 4 bases, leaving 17 bases between the germline ends. CDR1 is SGHRS, CDR2 YFSETQ, per germline. The CDR3 covers 16 residues.

The chain is built from TRBV4-2 and TRBJ2-7, with 8 bases matching TRBD2. V shed 1 base, J shed 3 bases, and the junction held 8 bases outside the gene matches. CDR1 is LGHNA, CDR2 YNFKEQ, per germline. The CDR3 runs to 16 residues. CDR3 in DNA: TGTGCCAGCAGCCAAGGGGAGGGACTAGAAGTCTACGAGCAGTACTTC. As protein: CASSQGEGLEVYEQYF.

This rearrangement joins TRBV5-1 to TRBJ1-1, with D possibly being TRBD1 (6 bases). Trimming cost V 7 bases and J 11 bases, with 24 bases left between them. Per the germline V gene, CDR1 is SGHRS and CDR2 is YFSETQ. This CDR3 region has 14 residues. The CDR3 bases are TGCGCCAGCTCTTACAATGAGGACAGTCGGGTTGCTTTCTTT. Residues: CASSYNEDSRVAFF.

V gene TRBV18 combines with J gene TRBJ2-5; unclear D gene. With 1 base removed from V and 3 bases from J, the gap between germline ends came to 9 bases. The CDR3 runs to 14 residues. Per the germline V gene, CDR1 is KGHSH and CDR2 is LQKENI. The CDR3 DNA reads TGTGCCAGCTCACCACTAAGGGCCGAAGAGACCCAGTACTTC. Amino acid sequence: CASSPLRAEETQYF.

In this sample, this clone turned up once. The CDR3 loop reads CASSGYSNQPQHF. DNA for the CDR3: TGTGCCAGCAGTGGCTACTCCAATCAGCCCCAGCATTTT. This chain links TRBV28 with TRBJ1-5, with D unclear. The V end lost 5 bases, the J end lost 3 bases, and 8 bases lay between the germline ends. This CDR3 is built from 13 residues. CDR1 MDHEN and CDR2 SYDVKM come from the germline V gene.

The rearrangement joins TRBV7-9 to TRBJ2-7; D gene unclear. CDR1 is SEHNR and CDR2 is FQNEAQ in the germline V gene (reference sequence). V lost 5 bases, J lost 5 bases, and 7 bases lay in between. The CDR3 contains 11 residues. The CDR3 DNA reads TGTGCCAGCAGCCTTCGCGACGAGCAGTACTTC. This encodes CASSLRDEQYF.

This chain uses TRBV14 with TRBJ2-5; 7 bases are shared with TRBD2. The CDR3 extends over 13 amino acids. V dropped 4 bases and J dropped 3; count of bases not matched to a gene: 2. Germline CDR1 and CDR2: SGHDN and FVKESK. The CDR3 protein is CASSRGGEETQYF. In DNA form, the CDR3 reads TGTGCCAGCAGCCGTGGGGGGGAAGAGACCCAGTACTTC.

This chain links TRBV29-1 with TRBJ2-3; D might be TRBD1 (5 bases). Germline V gene lookup returns CDR1 SQVTM and CDR2 ANQGSEA. V was pared by 1 base and J by 4 bases, with 15 bases between. The CDR3 length is 15 residues. The chain's CDR3 is CSVEVGRTPPDTQYF. The CDR3 nucleotides read TGCAGCGTTGAAGTAGGGCGGACACCCCCAGATACGCAGTATTTT.

The chain is built from TRBV7-9 and TRBJ1-1; D is unresolved. Germline V gene lookup returns CDR1 SEHNR and CDR2 FQNEAQ (reference sequence). The CDR3 loop spans 15 amino acids. Deletions cut 1 base from V and 5 bases from J, with 14 bases between. This CDR3 is CASSLVGYRRTEAFF. As DNA, the CDR3 is TGTGCCAGCAGCTTAGTGGGGTATCGTCGTACTGAAGCTTTCTTT. The complete variable domain, with remaining parts taken from reference TRBV7-9 and TRBJ1-1, reads DTGVSQNPRHKITKRGQNVTFRCDPISEHNRLYWYRQTLGQGPEFLTYFQNEAQLEKSRLLSDRFSAERPKGSFSTLEIQRTEQGDSAMYLCASSLVGYRRTEAFFGQGTRLTVV.

The chain links TRBV7-2 to TRBJ1-1, with 7 nucleotides matching TRBD1. Germline V gene lookup returns CDR1 SGHTA and CDR2 FQGNSA. CDR3 length: 14 amino acids. Unmatched junction bases numbered 10, after V lost 2 bases and J lost 10 bases. The CDR3, as DNA: TGTGCCAGCAGCTTACTGGCAGGGGGAAGTTTAGCTTTCTTT. It encodes CASSLLAGGSLAFF.

This clone was picked up one time. The chain combines TRBV29-1 with TRBJ2-7; TRBD1 agrees at 8 bases. The V segment lost 0 bases and the J segment 5 bases; nucleotides outside the gene matches: 9. The CDR3 sequence is 15 residues long. The germline gives CDR1 SQVTM, CDR2 ANQGSEA. The CDR3 sequence: CSVEDRQGSEHEQYF. The CDR3 DNA follows: TGCAGCGTTGAAGATCGACAGGGGAGTGAACACGAGCAGTACTTC.